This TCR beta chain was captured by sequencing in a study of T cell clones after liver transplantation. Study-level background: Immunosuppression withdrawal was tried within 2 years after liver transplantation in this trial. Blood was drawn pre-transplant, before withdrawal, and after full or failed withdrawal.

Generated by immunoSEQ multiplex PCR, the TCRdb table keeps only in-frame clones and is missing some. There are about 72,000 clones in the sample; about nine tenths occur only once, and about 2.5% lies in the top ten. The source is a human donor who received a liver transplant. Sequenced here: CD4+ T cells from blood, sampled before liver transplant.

The CDR3 DNA sequence: TGCGCCAGCAGTCAATCTCCGAACACCGGGGAGCTGTTTTTT. The encoded protein is CASSQSPNTGELFF. This chain links TRBV23-1 with TRBJ2-2, with D hard to call. TRBV23-1 is designated an ORF whose function remains uncertain. CDR3 size: 14 residues. The germline V and J ends were trimmed by 0 bases and 0 bases, with 2 bases remaining between them.